The 9 T cell receptor beta chains in this list originate from one sample, sequenced in a study of T cell responses to AZD1222 COVID-19 vaccine. Sequenced by immunoSEQ multiplex PCR; TCRdb stores in-frame clones only, minus some. The repertoire holds approximately 100,000 clones, with around 84% as singletons. Sample: peripheral blood, taken 28 days after the second AZD1222 dose. The receptors shown here come from an adult who received the AZD1222 COVID-19 vaccine.

This sequence joins TRBV11-2 and TRBJ2-3, with D perhaps given as TRBD1 or TRBD2 (5 bases each). Germline loops: CDR1 SGHAT, CDR2 FQNNGV. The CDR3 runs 16 residues. Trimming pared 5 bases from V and 5 bases from J, leaving 20 bases between. The DNA of the CDR3 is TGTGCCAGCAGCCATGCCCTTTATGGGGGTCGAGATACGCAGTATTTT. It translates to CASSHALYGGRDTQYF.

This chain joins TRBV4-2 and TRBJ1-1; a possible D gene is TRBD1 (6 bases). Germline V gene lookup returns CDR1 LGHNA and CDR2 YNFKEQ. Between the trimmed V and J ends, which lost 2 bases and 1 base, there was a span of 8 bases. This CDR3 has 14 amino acids. CDR3 in amino acids: CASSQRGGNTEAFF. The CDR3 region has the DNA TGTGCCAGCAGCCAAAGGGGGGGGAACACTGAAGCTTTCTTT.

This chain joins TRBV6-1 and TRBJ2-3, with D possibly TRBD2 on 5 matching bases. The CDR3 loop spans 16 amino acids. The germline V gene has CDR1 MNHNS and CDR2 SASEGT. Trimming stripped 2 bases from V and 0 bases from J, with 12 bases between. The CDR3 region is CASSEPDFPSTDTQYF. The CDR3 nucleotides read TGTGCCAGCAGTGAACCGGACTTCCCGAGCACAGATACGCAGTATTTT.

The table lists this clone with a count of one. V and J are TRBV12-3 or TRBV12-4 and TRBJ2-1, with D uncertain. V was clipped by 4 bases and J by 13 bases, with 17 bases between them. The CDR3 is 13 amino acids. This CDR3 reads CASSSYPDLPQFF. The CDR3 DNA reads as TGTGCCAGCAGTTCTTACCCGGACCTTCCCCAGTTCTTC.

The V call is TRBV6-5, the J call TRBJ2-1; 8 nucleotides match TRBD2. CDR3 length: 14 amino acids. With V trimmed by 6 bases and J by 6 bases, 7 bases remained unmatched. The germline gives CDR1 MNHEY, CDR2 SVGAGI. Here the CDR3 DNA reads TGTGCCAGCAGCCTTATACTAGCGGCCAATGAGCAGTTCTTC. It translates to CASSLILAANEQFF.

V usage is TRBV21-1 and J usage is TRBJ2-5. TRBV21-1 is flagged as a pseudogene. The length of the CDR3 is 16 residues. In nucleotides, the CDR3 is TGTGCCAGCAGCCAGATCCGGGGGCAGGCCCGGGAGACCCAGTACTTC. It yields the protein CASSQIRGQARETQYF.

This chain connects TRBV7-2 to TRBJ2-5; 7 bases fit TRBD1. J lost 5 bases, V lost 1 base, and 1 base had no gene match. The CDR3 length is 13 residues. Germline loops: CDR1 SGHTA, CDR2 FQGNSA. The CDR3 protein is CASSLVGGETQYF. CDR3 bases: TGTGCCAGCAGCTTAGTAGGGGGCGAGACCCAGTACTTC.

The chain couples TRBV27 to TRBJ2-1, with 7 bases that match TRBD2. J lost 4 bases, V lost 6 bases, and 3 bases had no gene match. CDR3 length equals 13 residues. From germline, CDR1 is MNHEY and CDR2 SMNVEV (reference sequence). The CDR3 loop reads CASRVGLYNEQFF. CDR3 nucleotides: TGTGCCAGCAGGGTGGGACTATACAATGAGCAGTTCTTC.

The chain joins TRBV28 to TRBJ2-7; D is ambiguous. V was pared by 6 bases and J by 9 bases, with 15 bases between. From germline, CDR1 is MDHEN and CDR2 SYDVKM. The CDR3 length is 12 residues. The CDR3 nucleotides are TGTGCCAGCAGCTCCGGGTCGCGCGGGCAGTACTTC. Its protein is CASSSGSRGQYF.